The 11 T cell receptor beta chains given below trace back to one sample, sequenced in a study of regulatory T cells in long-lasting Graves disease. Libraries of TCR beta came from iRepertoire HTBI primers plus Arm-PCR of CDR3 regions. TCRdb re-derived calls from the multiplex PCR reads in MiXCR, one entry per CDR3 protein. The sample gives a few hundred thousand distinct CDR3 sequences, roughly 12% of which show up once; approximately 9.3% is in the top ten. Time point indicated: newly diagnosed GD, antithyroid drugs for less than 3 months. PBMC-derived RNA was used for the TCR library. These sequences were also reported in another study, on T cells in Graves' hyperthyroidism and ophthalmopathy.

The specimen comprised peripheral blood mononuclear cells (PBMCs), sampled at new diagnosis, from a patient treated with antithyroid drugs. The receptor set was obtained from a young man with Graves disease.

This clonotype was detected ten times or more. The rearrangement joins TRBV12-3 or TRBV12-4 to TRBJ2-1; 9 positions agree with TRBD2. V was clipped by 4 bases and J by 10 bases; unmatched bases: 2. The CDR3 totals 12 residues. CDR3 bases: TGTGCCAGCAGTTCGGGGACTAGCGAGCAGTTCTTC. Its translation is CASSSGTSEQFF.

This clonotype was seen at least ten times. The chain combines TRBV6-1 with TRBJ1-3, with D perhaps matching TRBD1 (5 bases). The CDR3 sequence is 13 residues long. V lost 5 bases and J 8 bases, leaving 13 bases between the germline ends. CDR1 is MNHNS, CDR2 SASEGT, per germline. CDR3 loop: CASSRTTEYTIYF. The CDR3 DNA is TGTGCCAGCAGTCGGACAACCGAATACACCATATATTTT.

This clonotype was seen repeatedly, ten times or more. The J gene is TRBJ2-2, the V gene TRBV30, with D possibly TRBD1 on 6 matching bases. The V gene lost 2 bases and the J gene lost 4 bases, with 17 bases spanning the gap. The CDR3 is made up of 16 amino acids. From germline, CDR1 is GTSNPN and CDR2 SVGIG (reference sequence). CDR3 region: CAWSPQGRRGTGELFF. As DNA, the CDR3 is TGTGCCTGGAGTCCCCAGGGGAGAAGGGGCACCGGGGAGCTGTTTTTT. Based on the CDR3 plus reference TRBV30 and TRBJ2-2, the full variable domain is SQTIHQWPATLVQPVGSPLSLECTVEGTSNPNLYWYRQAAGRGLQLLFYSVGIGQISSEVPQNLSASRPQDRQFILSSKKLLLSDSGFYLCAWSPQGRRGTGELFFGEGSRLTVL.

This clonotype was detected ten times or more. The chain has TRBV27 and TRBJ2-3, with TRBD2 matching over 7 bases. There are 15 residues in the CDR3. J lost 1 base, V lost 5 bases, and 6 bases had no gene match. CDR1 is MNHEY and CDR2 is SMNVEV in the germline V gene (reference sequence). This chain's CDR3 is CASSPVLAGTDTQYF. The CDR3 nucleotides read TGTGCCAGCAGTCCCGTCCTAGCGGGCACAGATACGCAGTATTTT.

In its sample, this clonotype was seen a few times. This chain joins TRBV7-9 and TRBJ2-2; D possibly corresponds to TRBD2 (6 bases). Trimming removed 5 bases from V and 5 bases from J, with 21 bases in between. The CDR3 is 17 residues long. Germline V gene data show CDR1 as SEHNR and CDR2 as FQNEAQ (reference sequence). The CDR3: CASSPRPPGVQTGELFF. In nucleotides, the CDR3 is TGTGCCAGCAGCCCAAGGCCCCCGGGAGTTCAGACCGGGGAGCTGTTTTTT.

The sample holds many counts of this clonotype. CDR3 DNA: TGTGCCAGCTCACCGATCGAACTAGCGGGAGCGGATACGCAGTATTTT. Its translation is CASSPIELAGADTQYF. The chain uses TRBV18 and TRBJ2-3; 11 nucleotides align to TRBD2. The germline CDR1 and CDR2 sequences are KGHSH and LQKENI. The junction had 8 bases not matched to a gene; V was cut back by 3 bases and J by 6 bases. CDR3 length: 16 amino acids.

This clonotype was found many times. The V gene is TRBV12-3 or TRBV12-4, the J gene TRBJ1-2; D ambiguous. This CDR3 contains 13 residues. Trimming took off 6 bases at V and 7 bases at J, with 15 bases between the two ends. CDR3 amino acids: CASSSPWMSGYTF. The CDR3 DNA is TGTGCCAGCAGCTCACCATGGATGAGTGGCTACACCTTC.

Ten or more counts support this clonotype. The chain has TRBV20-1 and TRBJ2-2; TRBD2 is a possible D gene (6 bases). There are 14 residues in the CDR3. V was trimmed by 3 bases and J by 6 bases, leaving 14 bases between them. Germline CDR1 is DFQATT and CDR2 is SNEGSKA (reference sequence). The CDR3 nucleotides are TGCAGTGCTAGCGGTTTAGGGGAGGCCGGGGAGCTGTTTTTT. It encodes CSASGLGEAGELFF.

This clonotype came up many times. The chain carries TRBV20-1 and TRBJ2-1, with unresolved D. Trimming cost V 2 bases and J 8 bases, with 13 bases left between them. The CDR3 loop spans 13 amino acids. Germline lookup yields CDR1 DFQATT and CDR2 SNEGSKA (reference sequence). CDR3 sequence: CSARSSRGHEQFF. In nucleotides, the CDR3 is TGCAGTGCTAGATCCTCCCGAGGCCATGAGCAGTTCTTC.

This clonotype has only a few counts. This rearrangement joins TRBV12-3 or TRBV12-4 to TRBJ1-2, with D unclear. The CDR3 spans 14 residues. V was trimmed by 3 bases and J by 6 bases, leaving 14 bases between them. The chain's CDR3 is CASSFPGTRNGYTF. The CDR3, as DNA: TGTGCCAGCAGTTTCCCGGGCACCCGGAATGGCTACACCTTC.

This clonotype occurred a few times. V gene TRBV4-1 combines with J gene TRBJ1-5; the D gene is possibly TRBD1 (6 bases). This CDR3 contains 15 residues. Germline V gene data show CDR1 as MGHRA and CDR2 as YSYEKL. The V and J ends lost 0 bases and 6 bases respectively, with 12 bases between them. The CDR3 loop reads CASSQDIGGAQPQHF. DNA of the CDR3: TGCGCCAGCAGCCAAGATATTGGGGGGGCTCAGCCCCAGCATTTT.